These 8 T cell receptor beta chains share one sample of origin, sequenced in a study of CD8+ T cells in alopecia areata. This sample's treatment: oral pan-JAK inhibitor, 5-10 mg twice daily. Extracted RNA was reverse transcribed into cDNA, the sequencing template. Sequencing was performed with immunoSEQ multiplex PCR; in TCRdb, only in-frame clones are kept and a portion is missing. The sample has about 140,000 clones; more than 85% are singletons. Sequenced material: CD8+ T cells sorted from blood, taken at week 4, from a patient treated with tofacitinib. These receptors were obtained from a human donor with alopecia areata.

In this sample, this clone turned up a few times. The chain links TRBV23-1 to TRBJ2-5; D is possibly TRBD1 (6 bases). TRBV23-1 qualifies as an ORF whose function is uncertain. V was clipped by 2 bases and J by 7 bases, with 29 bases between them. The CDR3 is 19 residues long. The CDR3 DNA reads TGCGCCAGCAGTCAAGGGGAACCTAAGACCCCACCGGCACAGGGGACCCAGTACTTC. Protein: CASSQGEPKTPPAQGTQYF.

The chain couples TRBV4-1 to TRBJ1-6; no clear D gene. V lost 1 base, J lost 12 bases, and 10 bases lay in between. The CDR3 loop spans 13 amino acids. CDR1 and CDR2 (germline): MGHRA, YSYEKL. This chain's CDR3 is CASSQVPSIPLHF. The CDR3, as DNA: TGCGCCAGCAGCCAAGTTCCTTCGATACCCCTCCACTTT.

The genes are TRBV27 and TRBJ2-7; 8 bases line up with TRBD2. Germline assignment: CDR1 MNHEY and CDR2 SMNVEV (reference sequence). V lost 7 bases to trimming and J lost 3 bases; unmatched junction nucleotides: 5. The CDR3 spans 13 residues. CDR3 protein: CASMSGSGYEQYF. CDR3 nucleotides: TGTGCCAGCATGAGCGGGAGTGGCTACGAGCAGTACTTC.

The V gene is TRBV29-1, the J gene TRBJ2-1; 13 bases align to TRBD2. The CDR3 runs to 16 residues. V lost 4 bases and J lost 0; bases outside the gene matches: 3. Germline V gene data show CDR1 as SQVTM and CDR2 as ANQGSEA. CDR3 nucleotides: TGCAGCGTTGTCGGGACTAGCGGGGCCTCCTACAATGAGCAGTTCTTC. Protein product: CSVVGTSGASYNEQFF.

V is TRBV29-1 and J is TRBJ2-5; D not resolved. The germline CDR1 and CDR2 sequences are SQVTM and ANQGSEA. V lost 1 base, J lost 2 bases, and 14 bases lay in between. The CDR3 length is 15 residues. In nucleotides, the CDR3 is TGCAGCGTTGAAGTGGAGTGGGCTAGTCAAGAGACCCAGTACTTC. It encodes CSVEVEWASQETQYF.

The V and J genes are TRBV5-6 and TRBJ2-2, with 11 bases fitting TRBD2. The germline V gene encodes CDR1 SGHDT and CDR2 YYEEEE. The J segment lost 4 bases and the V segment lost 0 bases, leaving 2 bases of the junction unmatched. This CDR3 has 16 amino acids. CDR3 loop: CASSLELAGVTGELFF. Here the CDR3 DNA reads TGTGCCAGCAGCTTGGAACTAGCGGGAGTCACCGGGGAGCTGTTTTTT.

The genes are TRBV27 and TRBJ1-1; D gene ambiguous. Between the trimmed V and J ends, which lost 4 bases and 3 bases, there was a span of 6 bases. Germline V gives CDR1 MNHEY, CDR2 SMNVEV (reference sequence). There are 12 residues in the CDR3. The CDR3 coding sequence is TGTGCCAGCAGTTCCCTAGACACTGAAGCTTTCTTT. Translating gives CASSSLDTEAFF.

The chain uses TRBV29-1 and TRBJ2-6; TRBD2 matches 7 bases. This CDR3 contains 17 residues. CDR1 is SQVTM, CDR2 ANQGSEA, per germline. Unmatched junction bases numbered 11, after V lost 5 bases and J lost 1 base. The CDR3 reads CSVLPVTGGSGANVLTF. In DNA, the CDR3 is TGCAGCGTTCTTCCTGTCACGGGGGGTTCTGGGGCCAACGTCCTGACTTTC.